This entry is about one TCR beta chain. The target of this receptor is not known. Base qualities are missing; no much larger clone stands one base away. This sample is drawn from a study of blood T cell repertoires in COVID-19 (TCRdb year 2020). Concerning the study at large: Samples covering the acute and convalescent phases of COVID-19 were provided by collaborators in the United States, Italy and Spain. Samples came from the ongoing ImmuneRACE study (first 160 participants) plus 1,254 subjects from 6 global collaborators. The prospective study material was composed of cDNA or gDNA derived from T cells, B-cell-depleted T cells, or PBMCs. Subjects who had been exposed to COVID-19, were actively infected with it, or had recovered from it provided the deeply sampled blood TCRbeta repertoires that made up the dataset. Where available, HLA class I and class II types were taken from metadata supplied by the sample provider and were not determined by assay-based typing. Nearly every sample came with metadata listing a de-identified subject ID, COVID-19 status, age in years and sex. The repertoires were made available in a free public database intended to serve as a resource for research on the immune response to SARS-CoV-2.

The collaborating institutions used their own protocols to collect whole blood in K2EDTA tubes. Collaborator samples were shipped for TCRbeta analysis as frozen whole blood, isolated PBMCs, or DNA extracted from either sample type. The immunoSEQ Assay, a bias-controlled multiplex PCR, was used to amplify TCRbeta CDR3 regions from genomic DNA. The authors' pipeline ran thus. Nucleated cell counts per sample were estimated from amplification of reference gene primers within the assay. To quantify the absolute abundance of each unique TCRbeta CDR3 rearrangement, sequence reads were collapsed and filtered. For each sample, productive Simpson clonality was calculated as the square root of Simpson's diversity index across productive rearrangements. The table comes from immuneACCESS by way of TCRdb, which keeps in-frame sequences with V and J called. Part of the clones is missing from these tables; in studies checked, under half for an unresolved V gene and the rest for unknown reasons. V and J calls and clone size are those listed in that table; D and trimming were worked out from the DNA. This sample is represented by about 60,000 clones; 80% to 90% of them were singletons. The top ten clones comprise approximately 4.8% of the sample.

What the study reported, not specific to this receptor: The quantity of clinical and demographic metadata differed by source and by participant and was supplied without curation.

As encoded in the germline V gene, CDR1 is MNHEY while CDR2 is SVGEGT. The CDR3 starts with the cysteine, ends with the phenylalanine, and has 17 residues. CDR3 DNA is the only sequence kept; it has 51 bases, read in frame from the first base. V is trimmed back by 1 base and J by 0 bases, and the junction contains 3 bases that no gene match accounts for. The clonotype was recovered from a man in his fifties or sixties with acute or convalescent COVID-19. The sample taken for sequencing was peripheral blood. Recombination joined TRBV6-2 or TRBV6-3 with TRBJ2-3; the central 11 bases match TRBD2. The DNA reads as follows: TGTGCCAGCAGTTACTTTCGACTAGCGGGGAGCACAGATACGCAGTATTTT. The resulting protein is CASSYFRLAGSTDTQYF.